This section outlines one T cell receptor beta chain sequence together with its context. The clone's antigen remains unknown. No much larger clone is present one base from it, and per-base qualities are unavailable. TCR beta chain sequences were generated from genomic DNA using the immunoSEQ assay. In the original analysis: CDR3 sequences not starting with the conserved framework cysteine at position 104 were manually removed. To get clonality, the normalized Shannon's Diversity Index was subtracted from one, giving values from 0 (maximal diversity) to 1 (oligoclonal). To check whether a given CDR3 had different frequencies in two samples, for example brain versus blood, chi-squared comparison-of-proportions tests were used. Public clonotypes were found by searching immuneACCESS, and the VDJdb browser was used to assess similarity to known antiviral clonotypes. Entries here come from immuneACCESS through TCRdb and include only in-frame sequences with V and J called. Some clones fail to appear in such tables; in the studies checked, an unresolved V gene covers under half of the shortfall, and the cause of the remainder is unknown. D and trimming were read from the DNA, whereas the V and J calls and clone size are those reported in that table. The sample table holds approximately 330,000 clones, of which about 93% were seen once. The biggest ten clones account for 5% to 7% of the sample.

This specimen belongs to a study of brain T cells in children with intractable seizures (dated by TCRdb to about 2021). About the investigation overall: A NanoString immunology panel was first used to screen resected brain tissue from 40 to 55 pediatric epilepsy surgery cases for immune gene transcripts. About 65% of the 12 selected surgery cases also had pre-surgery blood sequenced, which left four cases with brain tissue only.

V is pared back by 1 base and J by 0 bases, with 18 bases lying between the germline termini. CDR1 SGHDN and CDR2 FVKESK are derived from the germline V gene. There are 19 amino acids in the CDR3, from cysteine to phenylalanine inclusive. The CDR3 DNA has 57 bases and is translated from base 1. Paper-wide results and their limitations: Sequencing depth differed between pre- and post-surgery blood, so clones missing from the pre-surgery sample may reflect undersampling. Viral specificity was inferred only from CDR3 sequence similarity, and patients' HCMV serostatus was unknown.

Read against the paper, the sample's time point label means: blood from clinic visit 5 months post-surgery; TSC patient then seizure free. The surgery cases that showed the highest brain T cell transcript signatures were chosen for TCR beta chain sequencing of brain tissue, and of blood when it was available. Before surgery, the patients had been given at least one anti-epileptic drug. The TCR-sequenced patients were children whose drug-resistant epilepsy was caused by tuberous sclerosis complex, focal cortical dysplasia, Rasmussen encephalitis or hemimegalencephaly. Bulk genomic DNA was isolated from unsorted brain tissue and whole blood using the Monarch genomic DNA purification kit.

This specimen consisted of peripheral blood, obtained roughly 5 months after surgery. This sequence was found in a boy under three years old with tuberous sclerosis and intractable seizures. This sequence uses TRBV14 and TRBJ2-2, with no D gene named confidently. The bases read TGTGCCAGCAGCCAAGGTAGTAGTATGAGACGAGCGAACACCGGGGAGCTGTTTTTT. Its translation reads: CASSQGSSMRRANTGELFF.